The sequence of this T cell receptor (beta chain) was determined in a study of graft-versus-host responses after intestinal transplantation. The wider study: Induction with anti-thymocyte globulin, then tacrolimus and steroids for about 3 years, was given to all recipients. Broader study findings: Detected in recipient marrow were GvH clones, some of which were first observed in ileum or blood.

The method was immunoSEQ multiplex PCR; TCRdb's version includes in-frame clones alone and lacks a portion of them. Of around 29,000 clones in the sample, around 92% are singletons; the top ten hold roughly 0.7%. Notes on this clone: Its matching antigen is unknown.

V lost 3 bases and J lost 3; bases outside the gene matches: 8. This CDR3 region has 17 residues. Looked up from germline, CDR1 is WSHSY and CDR2 is SAAADI. This sequence was found in a human patient who received an intestinal transplant, so some T cells may come from the graft donor. This material consisted of PBMCs, taken about 65 days after intestinal transplant. This rearrangement joins TRBV10-2 to TRBJ2-1; 10 bases map to TRBD2. DNA for the CDR3: TGCGCCAGCAGTGAAAGAAATAGCGGGAGGTTCTACAATGAGCAGTTCTTC. This gives the protein CASSERNSGRFYNEQFF.